This TCR beta chain was captured in a study of blood T cell repertoires in COVID-19. On the study more broadly: Material from acute and convalescent COVID-19 was sourced from the United States, Italy and Spain. Sources were T cells, B-cell-depleted T cells, or PBMCs; the material itself was cDNA or gDNA.

Trimming removed 4 bases from V and 4 bases from J; junction bases left unmatched: 1. The CDR3 totals 14 residues. Germline-derived CDR1 and CDR2 are SNHLY and FYNNEI. As handled by the study authors: Estimation of nucleated cell counts relied on the amplification of reference gene primers. Profiled with immunoSEQ multiplex PCR; TCRdb holds only in-frame clones, not every one. The D gene and trimming were derived from the DNA, and the V and J assignments and clone size from that table. The sample contains under 250,000 clones, approximately 86% of which appear only once. The sequenced sample was peripheral blood. The rearrangement uses TRBV2 and TRBJ2-4; 10 nucleotides line up with TRBD1. The sequence was collected from a human donor in a cohort sampled during active COVID-19. This CDR3 reads CASSGDRGKNIQYF. The CDR3 DNA reads TGTGCCAGCAGTGGGGACAGGGGAAAAAACATTCAGTACTTC.